This T cell receptor (beta chain) appears in the sequencing data of a study of blood T cell repertoires in COVID-19. Study at large: COVID-19 samples collected from the United States, Italy and Spain covered acute and convalescent phases. In each case, the material was cDNA or gDNA derived from T cells, B-cell-depleted T cells, or PBMCs.

Source study methods: Amplification of reference gene primers was used by the study to estimate nucleated cell counts. Clones were sequenced by immunoSEQ multiplex PCR, and TCRdb holds only the in-frame ones, with some missing. The V and J calls and the clone size are those of that table, but D and trimming were determined from the DNA. The top ten clones hold around 14% of a sample with about 36,000 clones, 70% to 90% of them seen once. The sequence came from a human donor in a cohort sampled during active COVID-19. The source material was peripheral blood.

CDR3 coding DNA: TGCGCCAGCAGCCGAGAGCGGGGTACCTACGAGCAGTACTTC. Amino acid sequence: CASSRERGTYEQYF. The rearrangement uses TRBV4-3 and TRBJ2-7, with 7 positions matching TRBD2. Germline V lookup: CDR1 LGHNA, CDR2 YSLEER. The V segment lost 4 bases and the J segment 2 bases; nucleotides outside the gene matches: 5. The CDR3 has 14 residues.